This T cell receptor (beta chain) is from a study of shared clonotypes between healthy human individuals. Study-wide points: The generation probabilities recorded for non-shared clonotypes fell below those of clonotypes shared by all four donors.

Concerning this clone: Its antigen is as yet unknown.

Trimming cost V 0 bases and J 1 base, with 15 bases left between them. Germline-derived CDR1 and CDR2 are SGHRS and YFSETQ. The CDR3 runs to 17 residues. Sequencing was performed with immunoSEQ multiplex PCR; in TCRdb, only in-frame clones are kept and a portion is missing. The sample consists of approximately 2.5 million clones, 80% to 95% of them appearing once. The V and J genes are TRBV5-1 and TRBJ2-3; D gene unclear. The specimen was naive CD4+ T cells from PBMCs. The sample's subset: CD45RA+ positively selected. The sequence came from a young man in good health. Some clones in this sample may be carry-over from other donors' samples. The CDR3 coding sequence is TGCGCCAGCAGCTTGGCCACACGAAAATCTGGCACAGATACGCAGTATTTT. Protein: CASSLATRKSGTDTQYF.